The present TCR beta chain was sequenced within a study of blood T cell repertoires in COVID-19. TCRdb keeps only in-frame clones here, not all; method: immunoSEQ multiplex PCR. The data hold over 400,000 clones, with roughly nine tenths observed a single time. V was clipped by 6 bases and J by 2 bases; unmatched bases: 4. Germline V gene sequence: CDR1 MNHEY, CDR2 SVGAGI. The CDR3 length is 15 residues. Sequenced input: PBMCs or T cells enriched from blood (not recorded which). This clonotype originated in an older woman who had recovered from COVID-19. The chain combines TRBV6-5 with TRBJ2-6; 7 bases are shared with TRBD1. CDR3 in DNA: TGTGCCAGCAGACCCGACAGGGCTGGGGCCAACGTCCTGACTTTC. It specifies CASRPDRAGANVLTF.